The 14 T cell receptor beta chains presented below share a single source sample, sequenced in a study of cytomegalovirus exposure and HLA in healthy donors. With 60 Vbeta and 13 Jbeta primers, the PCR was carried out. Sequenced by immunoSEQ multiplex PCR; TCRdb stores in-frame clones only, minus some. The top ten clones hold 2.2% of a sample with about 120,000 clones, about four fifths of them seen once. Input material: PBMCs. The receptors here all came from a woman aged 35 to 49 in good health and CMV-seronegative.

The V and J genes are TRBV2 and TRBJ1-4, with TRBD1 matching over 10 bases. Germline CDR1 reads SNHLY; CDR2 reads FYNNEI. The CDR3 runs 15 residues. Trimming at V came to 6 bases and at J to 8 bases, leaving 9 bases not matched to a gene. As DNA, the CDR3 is TGTGCCAGCAGGGAACGGACAGGGGGAGGGGAAAAACTGTTTTTT. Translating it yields CASRERTGGGEKLFF.

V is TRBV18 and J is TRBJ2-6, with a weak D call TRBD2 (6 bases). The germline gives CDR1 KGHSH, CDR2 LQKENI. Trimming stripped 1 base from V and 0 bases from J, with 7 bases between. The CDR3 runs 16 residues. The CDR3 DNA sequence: TGTGCCAGCTCACCACGCGGGAACTCTGGGGCCAACGTCCTGACTTTC. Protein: CASSPRGNSGANVLTF.

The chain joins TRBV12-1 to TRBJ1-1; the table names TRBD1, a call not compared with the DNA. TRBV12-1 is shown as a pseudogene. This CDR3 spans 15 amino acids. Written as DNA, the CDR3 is TGTGCCAGCAGCTTCGGGACAGGGTTGAACACTGAAGCTTTCTTT. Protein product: CASSFGTGLNTEAFF.

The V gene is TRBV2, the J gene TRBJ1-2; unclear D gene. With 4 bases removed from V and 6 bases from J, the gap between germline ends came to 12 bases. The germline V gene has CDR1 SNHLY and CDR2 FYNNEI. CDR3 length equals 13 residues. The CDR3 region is CASSATFLDGYTF. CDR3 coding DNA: TGTGCCAGCAGTGCGACCTTTCTAGATGGCTACACCTTC.

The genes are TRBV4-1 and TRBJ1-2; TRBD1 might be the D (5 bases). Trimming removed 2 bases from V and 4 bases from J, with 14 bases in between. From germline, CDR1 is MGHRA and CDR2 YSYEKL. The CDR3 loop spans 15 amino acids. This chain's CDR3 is CASSQQDATVYGYTF. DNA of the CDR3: TGCGCCAGCAGCCAACAGGACGCGACAGTCTATGGCTACACCTTC.

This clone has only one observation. The chain's CDR3 is CASSFLGNPPYEQYF. The CDR3 bases are TGTGCCAGCAGCTTCCTCGGGAACCCGCCCTACGAGCAGTACTTC. The chain has TRBV7-2 and TRBJ2-7; weak D call: TRBD2 (5 bases). From germline, CDR1 is SGHTA and CDR2 FQGNSA. There are 15 residues in the CDR3. Trimming pared 3 bases from V and 2 bases from J, leaving 14 bases between.

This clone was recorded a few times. CDR3 bases: TGTGCCAGCTCACCTATCGGGACTAACACTGAAGCTTTCTTT. Its protein product is CASSPIGTNTEAFF. This rearrangement joins TRBV18 to TRBJ1-1; D possibly corresponds to TRBD1 (5 bases). CDR3 size: 14 residues. Germline V lookup: CDR1 KGHSH, CDR2 LQKENI. V lost 3 bases to trimming and J lost 2 bases, with 10 bases between them.

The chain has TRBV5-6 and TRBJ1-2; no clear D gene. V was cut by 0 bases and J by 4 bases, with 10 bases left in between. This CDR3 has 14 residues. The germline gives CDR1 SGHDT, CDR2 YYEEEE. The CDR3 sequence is CASSLEAGGYGYTF. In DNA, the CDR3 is TGTGCCAGCAGCTTGGAAGCAGGAGGCTATGGCTACACCTTC. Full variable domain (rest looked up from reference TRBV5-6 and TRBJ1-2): DAGVTQSPTHLIKTRGQQVTLRCSPKSGHDTVSWYQQALGQGPQFIFQYYEEEERQRGNFPDRFSGHQFPNYSSELNVNALLLGDSALYLCASSLEAGGYGYTFGSGTRLTVV.

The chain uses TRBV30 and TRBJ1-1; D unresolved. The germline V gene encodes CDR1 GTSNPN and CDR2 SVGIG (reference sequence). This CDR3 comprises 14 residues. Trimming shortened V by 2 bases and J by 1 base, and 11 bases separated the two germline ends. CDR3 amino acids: CAWSSAGWNTEAFF. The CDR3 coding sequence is TGTGCCTGGAGTTCCGCGGGCTGGAACACTGAAGCTTTCTTT.

CDR3 coding DNA: TGTGCCAGTAGTATTAACAGTGCGGGAGAAAAACTGTTTTTT. Amino acid sequence: CASSINSAGEKLFF. The V and J genes are TRBV19 and TRBJ1-4; no clear D gene. Germline CDR1 reads LNHDA; CDR2 reads SQIVND (reference sequence). The CDR3 extends over 14 amino acids. The V end was cut by 3 bases, the J end by 8 bases, with 13 bases between.

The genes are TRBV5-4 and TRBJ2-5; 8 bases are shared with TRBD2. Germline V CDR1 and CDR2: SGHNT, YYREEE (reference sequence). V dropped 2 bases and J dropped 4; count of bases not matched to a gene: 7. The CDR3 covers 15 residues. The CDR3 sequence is CASSFAGGRAETQYF. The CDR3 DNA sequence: TGTGCCAGCAGCTTCGCGGGGGGTCGTGCAGAGACCCAGTACTTC.

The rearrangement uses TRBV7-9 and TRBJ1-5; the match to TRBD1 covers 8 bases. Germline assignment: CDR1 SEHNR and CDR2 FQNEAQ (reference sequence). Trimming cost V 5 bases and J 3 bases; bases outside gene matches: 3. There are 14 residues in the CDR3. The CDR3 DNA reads TGTGCCAGCAGCCAGACAGGGGACAATCAGCCCCAGCATTTT. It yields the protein CASSQTGDNQPQHF.

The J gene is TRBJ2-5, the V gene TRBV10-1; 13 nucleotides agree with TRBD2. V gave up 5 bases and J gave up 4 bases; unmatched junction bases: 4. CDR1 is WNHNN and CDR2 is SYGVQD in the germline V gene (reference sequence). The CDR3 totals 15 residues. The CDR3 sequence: CASSRTSGGGETQYF. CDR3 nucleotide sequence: TGCGCCAGCAGTCGGACTAGCGGGGGTGGAGAGACCCAGTACTTC.

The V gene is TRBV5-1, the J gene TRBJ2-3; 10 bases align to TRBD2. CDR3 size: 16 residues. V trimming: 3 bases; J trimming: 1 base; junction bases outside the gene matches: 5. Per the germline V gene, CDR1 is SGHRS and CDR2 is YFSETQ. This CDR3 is CASSWSSGSGTDTQYF. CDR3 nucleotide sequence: TGCGCCAGCAGCTGGTCTAGCGGGAGCGGCACAGATACGCAGTATTTT.